A single sample gave rise to the 26 T cell receptor beta chains below, sequenced in a study of molecular identifiers for immune sequencing clone quantification. From the PCR reads, TCRdb called clonotypes with MiXCR, one entry per CDR3 protein. This sample has about 500,000 distinct CDR3 sequences; 20% to 25% occur once, and the top ten carry around 0.86%. Sequences were obtained from naive CD8+ T cells from blood, with Jurkat cell RNA spiked in. Subset indicated: FACS-sorted CD8+CD4-CCR7+CD45RA+ naive T cells. The receptors derive from a human donor in good health. Some libraries in this study had Jurkat cell RNA spiked in.

This chain joins TRBV19 and TRBJ2-3, with D unresolved. Germline V lookup: CDR1 LNHDA, CDR2 SQIVND (reference sequence). Trimming pared 5 bases from V and 0 bases from J, leaving 12 bases between. This CDR3 has 15 amino acids. CDR3 amino acids: CASSEQVVSTDTQYF. DNA of the CDR3: TGTGCCAGTAGTGAGCAGGTCGTTAGCACAGATACGCAGTATTTT.

The J gene is TRBJ2-5, the V gene TRBV7-6, with D unclear. CDR3 length: 14 amino acids. Trimming removed 1 base at V and 7 bases at J, with 13 bases between. Germline V gives CDR1 SGHVS, CDR2 FNYEAQ. The CDR3 DNA follows: TGTGCCAGCAGCTTAGGGCTGGCTGTAGGGACCCAGTACTTC. Its translation is CASSLGLAVGTQYF.

This clonotype came up many times. The CDR3 sequence is CASRTGETNYGYTF. Here the CDR3 DNA reads TGTGCCAGCAGGACAGGGGAAACTAACTATGGCTACACCTTC. This chain connects TRBV6-5 to TRBJ1-2; TRBD1 agrees at 8 bases. The CDR3 sequence is 14 residues long. Trimming cost V 6 bases and J 0 bases; bases outside gene matches: 3. CDR1 and CDR2 (germline): MNHEY, SVGAGI.

This clonotype was recorded many times. The J gene is TRBJ1-1, the V gene TRBV27; the D gene is possibly TRBD1 (6 bases). Germline loops: CDR1 MNHEY, CDR2 SMNVEV (reference sequence). The germline V and J ends were trimmed by 5 bases and 0 bases, with 10 bases remaining between them. There are 14 residues in the CDR3. The CDR3 DNA follows: TGTGCCAGCAGTCCAGGGGTCCTGAACACTGAAGCTTTCTTT. Protein: CASSPGVLNTEAFF.

CDR3 bases: TGTGCCAGTAGTATTTGGGGGCAGAGCACTGAAGCTTTCTTT. Translated, it gives CASSIWGQSTEAFF. The rearrangement joins TRBV19 to TRBJ1-1, with a weak D call TRBD1 (6 bases). The CDR3 runs to 14 residues. Trimming took off 3 bases at V and 4 bases at J, with 12 bases between the two ends. Germline values: CDR1 LNHDA, CDR2 SQIVND (reference sequence).

This clonotype was counted many times. V is TRBV6-2 or TRBV6-3 and J is TRBJ2-3, with D hard to call. The CDR3 extends over 18 amino acids. In germline, CDR1 is MNHEY, CDR2 SVGEGT. V was pared by 2 bases and J by 2 bases, with 20 bases between. CDR3 in DNA: TGTGCCAGCAGTTACCCTATGACGACGGTCTGGAACACAGATACGCAGTATTTT. Translating it yields CASSYPMTTVWNTDTQYF.

A single count supports this clonotype. It may be a read error: a sequence one base away is much more abundant. The CDR3 does not close with the conserved phenylalanine or tryptophan, likely indicating a read error. V gene TRBV20-1 combines with J gene TRBJ1-1; D might be TRBD1 (6 bases). Germline CDR1 DFQATT, CDR2 SNEGSKA (reference sequence). The V gene lost 2 bases and the J gene lost 0 bases, with 13 bases spanning the gap. The CDR3 is made up of 15 amino acids. The CDR3 DNA reads TGCAGTGCTAGACCCTGGGACAAACTGAACACTGAAGCTTTCCTT. Encoded protein: CSARPWDKLNTEAFL.

This clonotype has ten or more counts. The chain carries TRBV6-2 or TRBV6-3 and TRBJ2-2; TRBD1 matches at 10 bases. From germline, CDR1 is MNHEY and CDR2 SVGEGT. The CDR3 runs 17 residues. The junction had 13 bases not matched to a gene; V was cut back by 8 bases and J by 4 bases. The CDR3 region has the DNA TGTGCCAGCTTCTATCCAGGGACAGGGGCGGTCACCGGGGAGCTGTTTTTT. Protein product: CASFYPGTGAVTGELFF.

This clonotype has a count of ten or more. V and J are TRBV12-3 or TRBV12-4 and TRBJ2-7, with D possibly matching TRBD1 (6 bases). The CDR3 has 12 residues. V shed 6 bases and J shed 5 bases, with 11 bases lying between them. The CDR3 DNA reads TGTGCCAGCAGCCCTACAGGGCACGAGCAGTACTTC. Its translation is CASSPTGHEQYF.

Points on this clonotype: The junction departs from germline at one end; a sequencing error may be responsible. The V gene is TRBV6-5, the J gene TRBJ1-5, with 9 bases aligning to TRBD1. The CDR3 runs to 15 residues. Germline CDR1 is MNHEY and CDR2 is SVGAGI. The CDR3 here is CAGSLSGTGSQPQHF. CDR3 coding DNA: TGTGCCGGCAGTTTATCCGGGACAGGGAGTCAGCCCCAGCATTTT.

The chain is built from TRBV6-5 and TRBJ2-1; 8 nucleotides line up with TRBD2. After removal of 11 bases from V and 0 bases from J, the junction contained 6 bases not matched to a gene. Per the germline V gene, CDR1 is MNHEY and CDR2 is SVGAGI. The CDR3 spans 14 residues. CDR3 nucleotide sequence: TGTGCCGCTGGCGCGGGGGGCTCCTACAATGAGCAGTTCTTC. This translates into CAAGAGGSYNEQFF.

This clonotype was counted only a few times. The chain couples TRBV4-1 to TRBJ2-1; 7 bases fit TRBD2. This CDR3 spans 17 amino acids. Germline V gives CDR1 MGHRA, CDR2 YSYEKL. Germline trimming cut 1 base from V and 5 bases from J; bases unmatched to any gene: 11. The CDR3 reads CASSQAVWGGGNNEQFF. The CDR3 DNA reads as TGCGCCAGCAGCCAAGCCGTGTGGGGCGGGGGAAACAATGAGCAGTTCTTC.

With regard to this clonotype: A much larger clone differs from this one at a single base, so this may be a read error. V and J are TRBV20-1 and TRBJ2-3; 10 positions match TRBD2. Germline V gives CDR1 DFQATT, CDR2 SNEGSKA (reference sequence). This CDR3 has 13 residues. Here the CDR3 reads CSAASGSTGTQYF. In DNA, the CDR3 is TGCAGTGCTGCTAGCGGGAGCACAGGTACGCAGTATTTT.

This clonotype occurred many times. The rearrangement uses TRBV29-1 and TRBJ1-1; D ambiguous. The CDR3 consists of 15 residues. CDR1 SQVTM and CDR2 ANQGSEA come from the germline V gene. Trimming removed 3 bases at V and 0 bases at J, with 14 bases between. The CDR3 protein is CSVDPSGIMNTEAFF. The CDR3 DNA reads TGCAGCGTTGATCCTTCAGGTATCATGAACACTGAAGCTTTCTTT.

Many counts were recorded for this clonotype. The chain joins TRBV5-1 to TRBJ1-1, with 7 bases aligning to TRBD1. CDR3 length equals 13 residues. Germline values: CDR1 SGHRS, CDR2 YFSETQ. The trim removed 7 bases at V and 1 base at J, leaving 4 bases unmatched. In nucleotides, the CDR3 is TGCGCCAGCGGGGACAGAGCGAACACTGAAGCTTTCTTT. This codes for CASGDRANTEAFF. The whole variable domain, remainder taken from reference TRBV5-1 and TRBJ1-1, is KAGVTQTPRYLIKTRGQQVTLSCSPISGHRSVSWYQQTPGQGLQFLFEYFSETQRNKGNFPGRFSGRQFSNSRSEMNVSTLELGDSALYLCASGDRANTEAFFGQGTRLTVV.

This clonotype occurred many times. This chain joins TRBV7-9 and TRBJ1-5; no clear D gene. The CDR3 length is 15 residues. V lost 4 bases to trimming and J lost 6 bases, with 16 bases between them. Germline assignment: CDR1 SEHNR and CDR2 FQNEAQ (reference sequence). This chain's CDR3 is CASSSTVGMIQPQHF. As DNA, the CDR3 is TGTGCCAGCAGCTCGACCGTGGGGATGATTCAGCCCCAGCATTTT.

The chain combines TRBV4-1 with TRBJ2-7, with unresolved D. CDR1 is MGHRA, CDR2 YSYEKL, per germline. The length of the CDR3 is 13 residues. The ends were cut back, 4 bases at V and 7 bases at J, with 14 bases in the middle. CDR3 nucleotides: TGCGCCAGCAGCCCCGGGCCCCGGCGGGAGCAGTACTTC. Translated, it gives CASSPGPRREQYF.

This clonotype was recorded a few times. The chain is built from TRBV12-3 or TRBV12-4 and TRBJ1-1; D call uncertain. Trimming removed 5 bases at V and 7 bases at J, with 11 bases between. The CDR3 loop spans 12 amino acids. In nucleotides, the CDR3 is TGTGCCAGCAGTGACCGGCAGGTTGAAGCTTTCTTT. Amino acids: CASSDRQVEAFF.

J is TRBJ2-7 and V is TRBV7-9, with TRBD2 matching 13 bases. The germline V gene has CDR1 SEHNR and CDR2 FQNEAQ (reference sequence). The junction had 10 bases not matched to a gene; V was cut back by 8 bases and J by 3 bases. CDR3 length equals 16 residues. This chain's CDR3 is CASGPRTSGSFYEQYF. CDR3 bases: TGTGCCAGCGGCCCAAGGACTAGCGGGAGTTTCTACGAGCAGTACTTC.

This clonotype occurred many times. The rearrangement joins TRBV7-9 to TRBJ1-5; the match to TRBD1 covers 7 bases. The CDR3 runs to 16 residues. Germline CDR1 SEHNR, CDR2 FQNEAQ (reference sequence). With 5 bases clipped from V and 1 base from J, the junction kept 8 bases outside the gene matches. CDR3 amino acids: CASSPIDRDSNQPQHF. The DNA of the CDR3 is TGTGCCAGCAGCCCCATCGACAGGGACAGCAATCAGCCCCAGCATTTT.

This clonotype was observed a handful of times. The chain recombines TRBV4-3 with TRBJ1-4; D gene uncertain. V lost 0 bases and J 8 bases, leaving 7 bases between the germline ends. The V gene's germline CDR1 is LGHNA and CDR2 YSLEER. The CDR3 runs to 13 residues. CDR3 DNA: TGCGCCAGCAGCCAAGATTTCGGGGAAAAACTGTTTTTT. The encoded protein is CASSQDFGEKLFF.

This rearrangement joins TRBV19 to TRBJ1-5, with D unresolved. CDR1 is LNHDA and CDR2 is SQIVND in the germline V gene (reference sequence). The V gene lost 8 bases and the J gene lost 7 bases, with 15 bases spanning the gap. The CDR3 loop spans 13 amino acids. The CDR3 loop is CASGLLGNQPQHF. In DNA, the CDR3 is TGTGCCAGTGGCTTACTTGGTAACCAGCCCCAGCATTTT.

This clonotype was observed many times. V gene TRBV7-9 combines with J gene TRBJ1-2, with D maybe TRBD1 (5 bases). Per the germline V gene, CDR1 is SEHNR and CDR2 is FQNEAQ (reference sequence). The V end was cut by 4 bases, the J end by 5 bases, with 8 bases between. The CDR3 sequence is 12 residues long. CDR3 sequence: CASSSQDYGYTF. The CDR3 DNA sequence: TGTGCCAGCAGCTCACAGGATTATGGCTACACCTTC. Full variable domain (missing parts from reference TRBV7-9 and TRBJ1-2): DTGVSQNPRHKITKRGQNVTFRCDPISEHNRLYWYRQTLGQGPEFLTYFQNEAQLEKSRLLSDRFSAERPKGSFSTLEIQRTEQGDSAMYLCASSSQDYGYTFGSGTRLTVV.

In its sample, this clonotype was seen many times. CDR3 DNA: TGCGCCAGCAGACCAGATGCAGTTAACACTGAAGCTTTCTTT. Amino acids: CASRPDAVNTEAFF. V is TRBV4-3 and J is TRBJ1-1; the D is unclear. Trimming removed 6 bases from V and 2 bases from J, with 13 bases in between. CDR3 length: 14 residues. In germline, CDR1 is LGHNA, CDR2 YSLEER.

This clonotype was seen a few times. The chain recombines TRBV19 with TRBJ2-7, with 9 nucleotides matching TRBD2. The germline V gene encodes CDR1 LNHDA and CDR2 SQIVND (reference sequence). With 9 bases clipped from V and 5 bases from J, the junction kept 8 bases outside the gene matches. The CDR3 has 13 residues. The CDR3 is CASRPGLAHEQYF. DNA for the CDR3: TGTGCCAGCCGACCGGGACTAGCCCACGAGCAGTACTTC.

Notes on this clonotype: Given a much more abundant clone one base away, this may be a read error. This chain links TRBV6-2 or TRBV6-3 with TRBJ2-7, with 7 bases matching TRBD2. This CDR3 has 15 amino acids. The germline CDR1 and CDR2 sequences are MNHEY and SVGEGT. After removal of 5 bases from V and 6 bases from J, the junction contained 13 bases not matched to a gene. CDR3 coding DNA: TGTGCCAGCAGTGATGTCATACTAGCGTCGAGCGAGCAGTACTTC. Residues: CASSDVILASSEQYF.